The present T cell receptor beta chain was sequenced within a study of cytomegalovirus exposure and HLA in healthy donors. Study information: Earlier findings included nearly 120 million unique TCR beta sequences obtained from 150 million to 200 million T cells. Points from the study as a whole: In a later analysis, TCR beta V- and J-gene trimming showed a link to a missense DCLRE1C variant.

The CDR3 totals 14 residues. Germline V lookup: CDR1 SGHNT, CDR2 YENEEA. V lost 5 bases to trimming and J lost 1 base, with 10 bases between them. Researchers ran the PCR with 60 Vbeta and 13 Jbeta primers. As originally analysed: A follow-up analysis tallied about 88 million unique TCR beta chains, approximately 10 million shared. Some clones are missing from TCRdb's copy, which holds only in-frame ones; the method was immunoSEQ multiplex PCR. The V and J calls and the clone size are those of that table, but D and trimming were determined from the DNA. The repertoire shows approximately 72,000 clones; the top ten hold more than 2.5%. With respect to this clone: The antigen is undetermined.

The specimen was PBMCs. This receptor was identified in a man aged 35-49 years in good health and CMV-seronegative. J is TRBJ2-3 and V is TRBV11-3, with TRBD1 as a possible D gene (6 bases). The CDR3 loop reads CASSRGHRTDTQYF. CDR3 in DNA: TGTGCCAGCAGCCGGGGACACCGCACAGATACGCAGTATTTT.